This passage covers 20 T cell receptor beta chains from one sample sequenced in a study of blood T cell repertoires in COVID-19. Here immunoSEQ multiplex PCR was the method, and the copy in TCRdb shows in-frame clones only, minus some. This table has 450,000 or so clones, around 91% appearing once. The sequencing input was PBMCs or T cells enriched from blood (not recorded which). The receptors stem from a man aged 18 to 29 who had recovered from COVID-19.

The rearrangement links TRBV7-2 to TRBJ1-5; no clear D. This CDR3 is 13 amino acids long. Germline V gene lookup returns CDR1 SGHTA and CDR2 FQGNSA. V shed 5 bases and J shed 0 bases, with 5 bases lying between them. The CDR3: CASSPFSNQPQHF. CDR3 nucleotides: TGTGCCAGCAGCCCGTTTAGCAATCAGCCCCAGCATTTT.

This clone occurred many times. The chain carries TRBV18 and TRBJ1-6; tentatively, D is TRBD1 (5 bases). The CDR3 has 16 amino acids. Germline V gene data show CDR1 as KGHSH and CDR2 as LQKENI. V lost 3 bases, J lost 7 bases, and 16 bases lay in between. The CDR3 DNA sequence: TGTGCCAGCTCACCCTCGGGCAGGGATTCCAATTCACCCCTCCACTTT. Translation gives CASSPSGRDSNSPLHF.

The chain recombines TRBV7-9 with TRBJ2-3, with 9 bases lining up with TRBD2. Trimming cost V 5 bases and J 6 bases; bases outside gene matches: 9. CDR1 and CDR2 from the germline V gene are SEHNR and FQNEAQ (reference sequence). CDR3 length equals 15 residues. Written as DNA, the CDR3 is TGTGCCAGCAGCGATAGCGGGAGTGGGGGGGATACGCAGTATTTT. Its translation is CASSDSGSGGDTQYF.

As regards this clone: One end of the junction fails to match germline, which may point to a read error. In DNA form, the CDR3 reads TGTGCCAGCAGCCAAGGGACAGGACCTATTCAGTTT. Amino acids: CASSQGTGPIQF. J is TRBJ1-1 and V is TRBV7-9, with TRBD1 identical over 8 bases. Germline CDR1 and CDR2: SEHNR and FQNEAQ (reference sequence). The CDR3 length is 12 residues.

In this sample, this clone turned up once. The rearrangement joins TRBV6-5 to TRBJ1-5; TRBD1 aligns across 8 bases. This CDR3 comprises 14 residues. V dropped 8 bases and J dropped 2; count of bases not matched to a gene: 5. Per germline, CDR1 MNHEY and CDR2 SVGAGI. The CDR3 reads CASRTGNGNQPQHF. The CDR3 DNA reads TGTGCCAGCCGGACAGGGAACGGCAATCAGCCCCAGCATTTT.

This rearrangement joins TRBV7-2 to TRBJ1-2; D is possibly TRBD1 (6 bases). This CDR3 is 13 amino acids long. V lost 2 bases and J lost 8, with 12 bases in between. Germline V gene sequence: CDR1 SGHTA, CDR2 FQGNSA. Here the CDR3 reads CASSLRDNRGYTF. CDR3 in DNA: TGTGCCAGCAGCTTAAGGGACAATCGGGGCTACACCTTC.

The V and J genes are TRBV3-1 (or the pseudogene TRBV3-2) and TRBJ1-6; D is unresolved. V was shortened by 3 bases and J by 9 bases, with 6 bases between the two germline ends. This CDR3 is built from 12 residues. Germline V gene lookup returns CDR1 LGHDT and CDR2 YNNKEL (reference sequence). This CDR3 is CASSQLGSPLHF. CDR3 in DNA: TGTGCCAGCAGCCAGCTAGGTTCACCCCTCCACTTT.

In this sample, this clone turned up a few times. The chain recombines TRBV10-3 with TRBJ1-6; weak D call: TRBD1 (5 bases). This CDR3 region has 12 residues. V was pared by 10 bases and J by 6 bases, with 10 bases between. From germline, CDR1 is ENHRY and CDR2 SYGVKD. The CDR3 bases are TGTGCCACCCGTGGGGCTAATTCACCCCTCCACTTT. Amino acid sequence: CATRGANSPLHF.

The chain combines TRBV6-1 with TRBJ2-3, with 8 bases that match TRBD2. J lost 3 bases, V lost 3 bases, and 5 bases had no gene match. Germline V gene sequence: CDR1 MNHNS, CDR2 SASEGT. CDR3 length equals 15 residues. The CDR3 DNA reads TGTGCCAGCAGTGATCTTGGCGGGAGGACAGATACGCAGTATTTT. It is translated as CASSDLGGRTDTQYF.

The chain carries TRBV9 and TRBJ1-2; TRBD1 agrees at 9 bases. Trimming removed 0 bases from V and 6 bases from J; junction bases left unmatched: 3. The CDR3 sequence is 14 residues long. From germline, CDR1 is SGDLS and CDR2 YYNGEE. The CDR3: CASSVGRTGDGYTF. CDR3 DNA: TGTGCCAGCAGCGTAGGAAGGACAGGGGATGGCTACACCTTC.

V and J are TRBV18 and TRBJ2-1; TRBD2 matches 9 bases. CDR1 is KGHSH, CDR2 LQKENI, per germline. J was trimmed by 4 bases and V by 5 bases; bases with no gene match: 6. The length of the CDR3 is 15 residues. The CDR3 region is CASSMTSGTYNEQFF. The CDR3 DNA reads TGTGCCAGCTCAATGACTAGCGGAACTTACAATGAGCAGTTCTTC.

This chain links TRBV19 with TRBJ1-2; D gene unclear. This CDR3 is 15 amino acids long. The germline V gene encodes CDR1 LNHDA and CDR2 SQIVND (reference sequence). V was trimmed by 8 bases and J by 5 bases, leaving 21 bases between them. CDR3 DNA sequence: TGTGCCAGTGTGTCAGGTGGAACAAGTACTTATGGCTACACCTTC. Protein: CASVSGGTSTYGYTF.

The CDR3 sequence is CASSKGVADTEAFF. The CDR3 DNA reads as TGTGCCAGTAGTAAAGGGGTTGCGGACACTGAAGCTTTCTTT. This rearrangement joins TRBV19 to TRBJ1-1; D might be TRBD1 (5 bases). CDR3 length: 14 amino acids. V was clipped by 4 bases and J by 3 bases, with 12 bases between them. CDR1 is LNHDA and CDR2 is SQIVND in the germline V gene (reference sequence).

This sequence joins TRBV7-3 and TRBJ2-1; TRBD2 matches at 10 bases. The CDR3 runs to 15 residues. Germline V CDR1 and CDR2: SGHTA, FQGTGA. V gave up 1 base and J gave up 4 bases; unmatched junction bases: 1. The CDR3, as DNA: TGTGCCAGCAGCTTAATAGCGGGGGGTTACAATGAGCAGTTCTTC. Translating gives CASSLIAGGYNEQFF.

The chain recombines TRBV4-1 with TRBJ1-2, with D maybe TRBD1 (5 bases). V was shortened by 1 base and J by 3 bases, with 15 bases between the two germline ends. The CDR3 has 16 residues. Germline lookup yields CDR1 MGHRA and CDR2 YSYEKL. The CDR3 sequence: CASSQGGTPRDYGYTF. CDR3 bases: TGCGCCAGCAGCCAAGGCGGGACCCCGAGAGACTATGGCTACACCTTC.

The chain links TRBV5-1 to TRBJ1-2, with D unresolved. Trimming removed 4 bases from V and 4 bases from J, with 14 bases in between. CDR3 length: 14 amino acids. Germline-derived CDR1 and CDR2 are SGHRS and YFSETQ. The CDR3 here is CASSGGLATYGYTF. The CDR3 DNA follows: TGCGCCAGCAGCGGCGGGCTGGCTACCTATGGCTACACCTTC.

The V and J genes are TRBV11-3 and TRBJ1-1; D gene unclear. There are 11 residues in the CDR3. V dropped 7 bases and J dropped 3 bases, with 6 bases sitting between them. CDR1 is SGHNT, CDR2 YENEEA, per germline. CDR3 nucleotides: TGTGCCAGCACCGACTACACTGAAGCTTTCTTT. It codes for CASTDYTEAFF.

This rearrangement joins TRBV5-1 to TRBJ2-1; maybe TRBD2 (6 bases). Looked up from germline, CDR1 is SGHRS and CDR2 is YFSETQ. The CDR3 consists of 14 residues. V shed 6 bases and J shed 6 bases, with 16 bases lying between them. The CDR3: CASTRGSGLNEQFF. The DNA of the CDR3 is TGCGCCAGCACTCGGGGGAGTGGGCTCAATGAGCAGTTCTTC.

The chain is built from TRBV3-1 (or the pseudogene TRBV3-2) and TRBJ1-5; 7 bases line up with TRBD1. Trimming took 5 bases from V and 1 from J; bases not matched to a gene: 5. Germline-derived CDR1 and CDR2 are LGHDT and YNNKEL (reference sequence). There are 15 residues in the CDR3. CDR3 DNA: TGTGCCAGCAGCGCGACAGGGATCAGCAATCAGCCCCAGCATTTT. Translated: CASSATGISNQPQHF.

This clone appeared a single time. V and J are TRBV28 and TRBJ1-3, with a possible D match to TRBD1 (6 bases). Per germline, CDR1 MDHEN and CDR2 SYDVKM. V dropped 1 base and J dropped 0 bases, with 13 bases sitting between them. CDR3 size: 17 residues. The CDR3 DNA is TGTGCCAGCAGTTTATCTAAGACAGGACGCTCTGGAAACACCATATATTTT. Encoded protein: CASSLSKTGRSGNTIYF.